What follows describes a single TCR beta chain. After removal of 12 bases from V and 8 bases from J, the junction contained 14 bases not matched to a gene. The CDR3 spans 14 residues. Germline-derived CDR1 and CDR2 are KGHDR and SFDVKD. Each CDR3 protein gets one entry after TCRdb re-called the 5' RACE reads with MiXCR. Of about 100,000 distinct CDR3 sequences listed, approximately 18% are singletons. The data are from a study of T cells of healthy individuals. The V call is TRBV24-1, the J call TRBJ2-1; 8 nucleotides line up with TRBD2. The sequence was obtained from a human donor in good health. CDR3 residues: CAAARGGPDHEQFF. The CDR3 DNA is TGTGCCGCAGCTCGGGGGGGCCCGGACCATGAGCAGTTCTTC.